The present TCR beta chain was sequenced within a study of cytomegalovirus exposure and HLA in healthy donors. This CDR3 has 13 amino acids. With 3 bases removed from V and 2 bases from J, the gap between germline ends came to 7 bases. Germline V CDR1 and CDR2: MDHEN, SYDVKM. Vbeta (60) and Jbeta (13) primers were used in the PCR. Clones were sequenced by immunoSEQ multiplex PCR, and TCRdb holds only the in-frame ones, with some missing. The data contain roughly 120,000 clones, over 60% of them singletons. To note about this clone: Its matching antigen is unknown.

Study-level findings and limits: Listed as cytomegalovirus-associated were 150 to 200 TCR beta chains. Testing in vitro showed three CMV-associated chains specific for CMV antigens. Analysis was carried out at a later point, and it linked a missense DCLRE1C variant to TCR beta V- and J-gene trimming.

The TCR originated in a woman in her fifties or sixties in good health and CMV-seropositive. The sequencing input was PBMCs. This rearrangement joins TRBV28 to TRBJ1-1; D might be TRBD1 (5 bases). The CDR3 DNA reads TGTGCCAGCAGTTTGGGGGGAAACACTGAAGCTTTCTTT. Amino acids: CASSLGGNTEAFF.